Shown below are 13 T cell receptor beta chains from a single sample sequenced in a study of early T cells in non-severe SARS-CoV-2 infection. Each CDR3 protein is one row after TCRdb ran MiXCR on the 5' RACE reads. This sample has tens of thousands of distinct CDR3 sequences, with about 13% found just once. The sequencing input was whole blood. The source is an adult who was a healthcare worker with PCR-confirmed SARS-CoV-2 infection or an uninfected control (not recorded which).

The gene calls are TRBV3-1 and TRBJ1-1; 10 bases are shared with TRBD1. Looked up from germline, CDR1 is LGHDT and CDR2 is YNNKEL (reference sequence). V was pared by 4 bases and J by 1 base, with 3 bases of the junction left unmatched. The CDR3 has 15 amino acids. CDR3 sequence reads: CASSRTGGRNTEAFF. CDR3 nucleotides: TGTGCCAGCAGCCGGACAGGGGGACGGAACACTGAAGCTTTCTTT.

This clonotype showed up many times. This chain uses TRBV7-2 with TRBJ2-7; D is undetermined. Trimming left V 6 bases short and J 0 bases short, with 9 bases between. Germline V gene data show CDR1 as SGHTA and CDR2 as FQGNSA. The CDR3 is 13 amino acids. CDR3 protein: CASRGLSSYEQYF. The CDR3 nucleotides read TGTGCCAGCAGGGGCCTCAGCTCCTACGAGCAGTACTTC.

This clonotype was counted at least ten times. This chain joins TRBV5-1 and TRBJ2-7; 8 bases are a match to TRBD1. The J segment lost 3 bases and the V segment lost 3 bases, leaving 8 bases of the junction unmatched. The CDR3 has 15 residues. Germline V gene data show CDR1 as SGHRS and CDR2 as YFSETQ. CDR3 nucleotides: TGCGCCAGCAGCTCGTCCGGGACAGGCCTCTACGAGCAGTACTTC. This sequence encodes CASSSSGTGLYEQYF.

The chain uses TRBV5-1 and TRBJ2-7; D ambiguous. The CDR3 is made up of 15 amino acids. V was shortened by 0 bases and J by 5 bases, with 15 bases between the two germline ends. Per germline, CDR1 SGHRS and CDR2 YFSETQ. DNA of the CDR3: TGCGCCAGCAGCTTGGAGGGCCGGAGTCTGAACGAGCAGTACTTC. Its translation: CASSLEGRSLNEQYF.

This clonotype was seen at least ten times. The chain employs TRBV29-1 and TRBJ1-1; D may be TRBD1 (6 bases). The CDR3 is made up of 12 amino acids. From germline, CDR1 is SQVTM and CDR2 ANQGSEA. The germline V and J ends were trimmed by 5 bases and 4 bases, with 11 bases remaining between them. CDR3 protein: CSVNQGTTEAFF. The CDR3 nucleotides read TGCAGCGTTAATCAGGGGACCACTGAAGCTTTCTTT.

This rearrangement joins TRBV10-1 to TRBJ2-2; D perhaps matches TRBD2 (5 bases). V shed 6 bases and J shed 5 bases, with 7 bases lying between them. The germline V gene has CDR1 WNHNN and CDR2 SYGVQD (reference sequence). This CDR3 is 12 amino acids long. This chain's CDR3 is CASSAGTGELFF. CDR3 sequence (DNA): TGCGCCAGCAGCGCGGGTACCGGGGAGCTGTTTTTT.

This clonotype came up a few times. V gene TRBV7-3 combines with J gene TRBJ2-1; no firm D call. CDR1 and CDR2 (germline): SGHTA, FQGTGA. The CDR3 covers 13 residues. Trimming removed 3 bases from V and 2 bases from J, with 5 bases in between. CDR3 residues: CASSFNPYNEQFF. DNA of the CDR3: TGTGCCAGCAGCTTTAACCCCTACAATGAGCAGTTCTTC.

This clonotype was seen at least ten times. The rearrangement uses TRBV6-5 and TRBJ1-3; D remains unclear. V was trimmed by 5 bases and J by 0 bases, leaving 11 bases between them. Germline CDR1 and CDR2: MNHEY and SVGAGI. The CDR3 is made up of 15 amino acids. The CDR3 DNA reads as TGTGCCAGCAGTGAGACGACTGGCTCTGGAAACACCATATATTTT. It codes for CASSETTGSGNTIYF.

This clonotype has only a few counts. CDR3 sequence: CAISAIPDDTQYF. DNA for the CDR3: TGTGCCATCAGTGCGATCCCCGATGATACGCAGTATTTT. V usage is TRBV10-3 and J usage is TRBJ2-3, with D unresolved. Germline-derived CDR1 and CDR2 are ENHRY and SYGVKD. The CDR3 is 13 amino acids. V was clipped by 4 bases and J by 6 bases, with 11 bases between them.

This clonotype showed up just a few times. The chain has TRBV27 and TRBJ2-3; 7 bases map to TRBD2. The CDR3 contains 15 residues. V gave up 2 bases and J gave up 2 bases; unmatched junction bases: 4. Looked up from germline, CDR1 is MNHEY and CDR2 is SMNVEV (reference sequence). The CDR3 is CASSLQGGDTDTQYF. CDR3 coding DNA: TGTGCCAGCAGTTTACAGGGAGGGGACACAGATACGCAGTATTTT.

The chain couples TRBV15 to TRBJ2-5, with 7 bases fitting TRBD1. Germline V gene data show CDR1 as LNHNV and CDR2 as YYDKDF (reference sequence). Trimming removed 0 bases from V and 9 bases from J; junction bases left unmatched: 4. This CDR3 is 13 amino acids long. The CDR3, as DNA: TGTGCCACCAGCAGAGATCCCACAGGGGCCCAGTACTTC. Its translation is CATSRDPTGAQYF.

The CDR3 DNA reads as TGTGCCAGCAGCTTAACGGGGGCGCTTAATGAGCAGTTCTTC. Its protein product is CASSLTGALNEQFF. The rearrangement joins TRBV11-2 to TRBJ2-1; either TRBD1 or TRBD2 may supply D (6 bases each). This CDR3 has 14 residues. The ends were cut back, 2 bases at V and 7 bases at J, with 12 bases in the middle. Germline CDR1 and CDR2: SGHAT and FQNNGV.

V gene TRBV29-1 combines with J gene TRBJ2-3; D tentatively reads TRBD1 or TRBD2 (5 bases each). Germline loops: CDR1 SQVTM, CDR2 ANQGSEA. The CDR3 loop spans 15 amino acids. Between the trimmed V and J ends, which lost 3 bases and 3 bases, there was a span of 16 bases. The CDR3 coding sequence is TGCAGCGTTGAGACCGGGGCCACCTTGACAGATACGCAGTATTTT. As protein: CSVETGATLTDTQYF.